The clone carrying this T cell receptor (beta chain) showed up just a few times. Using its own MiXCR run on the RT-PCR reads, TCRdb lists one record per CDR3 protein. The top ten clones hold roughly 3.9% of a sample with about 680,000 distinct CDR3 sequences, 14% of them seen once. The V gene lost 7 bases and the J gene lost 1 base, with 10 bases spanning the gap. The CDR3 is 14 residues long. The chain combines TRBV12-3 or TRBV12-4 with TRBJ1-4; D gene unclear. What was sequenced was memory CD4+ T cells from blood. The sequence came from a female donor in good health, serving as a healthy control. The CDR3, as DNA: TGTGCCAGCACCCTCCGGGGAACTAATGAAAAACTGTTTTTT. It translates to CASTLRGTNEKLFF.